The 2 T cell receptor beta chains below come from one sample, sequenced in a study of OX40 agonist ivuxolimab in advanced cancers. The library was generated by the immunoSEQ multiplex PCR assay. TCRdb retrieved this table from immuneACCESS and kept in-frame rearrangements only. Not all clones are present; in checked studies, unresolved V genes account for under half, and no reason is known for the remainder. This sample comprises 71,000 or so clones, about 89% of them detected only once. The ten largest make up less than 2.5% of the sample. This specimen consisted of CD4+ or CD8+ T cells sorted from blood, obtained in a trial of the OX40 agonist ivuxolimab. Every receptor here comes from an adult with an advanced solid tumor such as melanoma, head and neck, liver or kidney cancer.

The J gene is TRBJ1-1, the V gene TRBV18, with TRBD1 as a possible D gene (6 bases). V was pared by 5 bases and J by 4 bases, with 11 bases between. This CDR3 has 13 residues. The germline V gene has CDR1 KGHSH and CDR2 LQKENI. The CDR3 nucleotides read TGTGCCAGCTCAGATACAGGGATCACTGAAGCTTTCTTT. Protein product: CASSDTGITEAFF. Full variable domain (rest looked up from reference TRBV18 and TRBJ1-1): NAGVMQNPRHLVRRRGQEARLRCSPMKGHSHVYWYRQLPEEGLKFMVYLQKENIIDESGMPKERFSAEFPKEGPSILRIQQVVRGDSAAYFCASSDTGITEAFFGQGTRLTVV.

V is TRBV28 and J is TRBJ1-5, with D unresolved. The CDR3 is made up of 12 amino acids. V shed 3 bases and J shed 7 bases, with 7 bases lying between them. Germline assignment: CDR1 MDHEN and CDR2 SYDVKM. The CDR3 DNA reads as TGTGCCAGCAGTTTTTTGGACCAGCCCCAGCATTTT. This encodes CASSFLDQPQHF.